This T cell receptor beta chain came from a study of vaccination effects on CD4 cells after COVID-19. Broader study findings: The study found marked clonal contraction of infection- and vaccine-induced clones late after vaccination.

This CDR3 region has 13 residues. V lost 10 bases and J lost 7; bases outside the gene matches: 9. Germline V gene lookup returns CDR1 MNHEY and CDR2 SVGAGI. Culture lasted roughly 9 days before CD4+ T cell isolation. All study participants received two doses of BNT162b2 or mRNA-1273 vaccine. Assay used: immunoSEQ multiplex PCR; TCRdb lists only in-frame clones, some missing. The data hold tens of thousands of clones, with 74% observed a single time. About this clone itself: Its antigen remains unidentified.

The source of this sequence is a human donor who received a COVID-19 vaccine. The sample here was CD4+ T cells from PBMCs cultured without peptide, taken after COVID-19 vaccination. The genes are TRBV6-5 and TRBJ2-2; TRBD1 agrees at 7 bases. The CDR3 DNA is TGTGCCACTTACAGGGGTGCGGGCGGGGAGCTGTTTTTT. It encodes CATYRGAGGELFF.